A single T cell receptor (beta chain) is shown here with its context. The sample holds a few counts of this clonotype. Its antigen remains unidentified. One base away there is no much larger clone; base qualities are not given. The entry originates in a study of response to subunit inactivated influenza vaccine (dated by TCRdb to between 2018 and 2020). Background for the entire study: To follow how T cells responded to a trivalent subunit inactivated influenza vaccine, the researchers relied on deep quantitative profiling of the T cell receptor repertoire.

Receptors were amplified or captured by RT-PCR. Sequencing was carried out with an Illumina HiSeq 2500. TCRdb's own reprocessing of the public reads used fastp at Q25 and MiXCR and kept productive beta chains. Rows are combined by CDR3 protein, so each entry shows the most common genes and DNA. This sample lists 450,000 to 600,000 distinct CDR3 sequences; more than 15% were detected once. The ten largest account for about 3% of the sample. V trim: 5 bases; J trim: 8 bases; unmatched bases: 11. CDR3 length: 15 amino acids, cysteine to phenylalanine. The read is trimmed to its CDR3 DNA, 45 bases read in frame from base 1. CDR1 and CDR2 were assigned from the germline V gene as MNHEY and SVGEGT. Overall results and qualifications from the work: The authors proposed that each seasonal influenza vaccination may bring in only a limited number of new T cells.

Sequences were derived from CD4+ T cells sorted from PBMCs, sampled approximately 25 months after vaccination. This receptor chain uses TRBV6-2 or TRBV6-3 and TRBJ2-2, with TRBD2 matching 7 junction bases. The source is a man aged 50 to 75 who received an inactivated influenza vaccine. Donor details come from another sample of the same person, matched by shared clones. This receptor has the CDR3 CASSPGLGMAGELFF. The DNA sequence is TGTGCCAGCAGTCCCGGACTAGGTATGGCGGGGGAGCTGTTTTTT.